The TCR beta chain described here comes from a study of blood T cell repertoires in COVID-19. Study in general: From the United States, Italy and Spain came samples of acute and convalescent COVID-19.

The V gene's germline CDR1 is SQVTM and CDR2 ANQGSEA. Trimming left V 7 bases short and J 0 bases short, with 10 bases between. This CDR3 has 13 residues. As handled by the study authors: By means of reference gene primer amplification, nucleated cell counts were estimated. The table came from immunoSEQ multiplex PCR; TCRdb's copy has only in-frame clones and leaves some out. V, J and clone size are those of that table, while D and trimming were read from the DNA. Among 100,000 or so clones listed, roughly 92% were seen once. Sequencing input: peripheral blood. This chain joins TRBV29-1 and TRBJ2-1; no definite D call. This TCR was recovered from a man aged 65-85 years with acute or convalescent COVID-19. The CDR3 here is CSADSRSYNEQFF. The CDR3 nucleotides are TGCAGCGCTGACTCTCGCTCCTACAATGAGCAGTTCTTC.